This T cell receptor (beta chain) was identified during a study of blood T cell repertoires in COVID-19. Study context: Sample material is recorded as cDNA or gDNA derived from T cells, B-cell-depleted T cells, or PBMCs.

This clone was observed a single time. This CDR3 is built from 14 residues. Per germline, CDR1 SEHNR and CDR2 FQNEAQ (reference sequence). V lost 4 bases and J 4 bases, leaving 13 bases between the germline ends. In the original analysis: The assay estimated nucleated cells by amplifying reference gene primers. Profiled with immunoSEQ multiplex PCR; TCRdb holds only in-frame clones, not every one. V and J calls and clone size come straight from that table; D and trimming were deduced from the DNA. The table records about 230,000 clones, more than 75% of them present only once. This rearrangement joins TRBV7-9 to TRBJ1-2; weak D call: TRBD1 (5 bases). The TCR sequence derives from a man between 40 and 49 years old with acute or convalescent COVID-19. Sequencing used peripheral blood. CDR3: CASSYPTGLYGYTF. The CDR3, as DNA: TGTGCCAGCAGCTACCCAACAGGCCTCTATGGCTACACCTTC.